This T cell receptor (beta chain) is drawn from a study of HIV-infected patients and healthy controls. Study-wide background: By the second bleed, viral load was undetectable in about 75% of the 16 patients. Total CDR3 counts per chain did not differ significantly between patients and controls. The study, taken as a whole, reports: The authors saw processing only sixteen HIV-infected individuals as a major limitation on generality.

CDR3 length equals 15 residues. After removal of 4 bases from V and 4 bases from J, the junction contained 3 bases not matched to a gene. Germline values: CDR1 MNHNS, CDR2 SASEGT. As to this clonotype: No antigen is known for it.

cDNA was made from around 0.45 ug RNA using alpha and beta constant primers. Separate chain-specific third strand synthesis with multiplexing indices produced the alpha and beta libraries. A 5' RACE adapter with a random hexamer and the SP2 primer site was joined to cDNA. MiXCR, run by TCRdb on the 5' RACE reads, gives a single entry per CDR3 protein. The sample includes roughly 10,000 distinct CDR3 sequences, around 5.2% of them seen just once. No cell fractionation was done, so the repertoire covers all unsorted peripheral blood T cells. The clonotype originates from an adult with HIV infection. V gene TRBV6-1 combines with J gene TRBJ2-2, with TRBD1 matching 10 bases. This sample comprised blood, obtained before antiretroviral therapy. As DNA, the CDR3 is TGTGCCAGCAGTGCCGGGACAGGGGTCACCGGGGAGCTGTTTTTT. It is translated as CASSAGTGVTGELFF.